This TCR beta chain derives from a study of T cell responses to AZD1222 COVID-19 vaccine. Overall study: Recipients boosted at about 4 weeks or about 12 weeks are pooled. Overall study findings and caveats: The donor cohort was predominantly white British with a female majority, and clonal diversity may have been underestimated.

The table came from immunoSEQ multiplex PCR; TCRdb's copy has only in-frame clones and leaves some out. The repertoire holds tens of thousands of clones, with around 86% as singletons. The CDR3 consists of 16 residues. V was clipped by 2 bases and J by 6 bases; unmatched bases: 5. Germline V CDR1 and CDR2: SGHVS, FQNEAQ. In regard to this clone: The antigen is undetermined.

The sequence came from an adult in good health. The specimen comprised peripheral blood, sampled on day 0 of AZD1222 vaccination. V gene TRBV7-8 combines with J gene TRBJ2-3; 13 bases fit TRBD2. CDR3 region: CASSLRTSGSGDTQYF. The CDR3 DNA sequence: TGTGCCAGCAGCTTAAGGACTAGCGGGAGTGGGGATACGCAGTATTTT.